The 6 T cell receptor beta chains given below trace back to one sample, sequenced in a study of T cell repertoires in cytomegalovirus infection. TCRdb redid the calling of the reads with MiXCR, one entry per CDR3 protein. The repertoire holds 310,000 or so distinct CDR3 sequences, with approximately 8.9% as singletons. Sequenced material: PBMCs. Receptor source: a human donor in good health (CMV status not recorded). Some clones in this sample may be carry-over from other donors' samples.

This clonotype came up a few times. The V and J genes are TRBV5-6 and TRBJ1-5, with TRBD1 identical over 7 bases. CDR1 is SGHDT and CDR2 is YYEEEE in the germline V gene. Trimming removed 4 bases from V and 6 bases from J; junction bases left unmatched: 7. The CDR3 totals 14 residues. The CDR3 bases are TGTGCCAGCAGCGTACAGGGGAGGGGTCAGCCCCAGCATTTT. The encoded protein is CASSVQGRGQPQHF.

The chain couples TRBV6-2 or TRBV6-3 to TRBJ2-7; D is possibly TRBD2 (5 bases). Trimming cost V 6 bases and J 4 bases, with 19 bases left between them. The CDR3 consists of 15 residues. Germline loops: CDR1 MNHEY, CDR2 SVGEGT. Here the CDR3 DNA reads TGTGCCAGCAGCGCCGGCGGGTGGAAGGATTACGAGCAGTACGTC. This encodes CASSAGGWKDYEQYV.

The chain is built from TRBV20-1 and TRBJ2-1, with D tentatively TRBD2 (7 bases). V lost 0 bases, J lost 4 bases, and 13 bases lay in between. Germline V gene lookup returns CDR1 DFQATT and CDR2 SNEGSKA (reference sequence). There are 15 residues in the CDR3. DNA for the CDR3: TGCAGTGCTAGAGATCAGAGGGGGGGATACAATGAGCAGTTCTTC. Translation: CSARDQRGGYNEQFF.

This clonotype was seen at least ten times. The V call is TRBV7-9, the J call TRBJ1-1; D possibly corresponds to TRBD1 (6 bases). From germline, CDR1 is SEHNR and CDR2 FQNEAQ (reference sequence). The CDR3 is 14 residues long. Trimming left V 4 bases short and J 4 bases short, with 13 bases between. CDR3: CASSSDSAFTEAFF. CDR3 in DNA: TGTGCCAGCAGCTCGGACAGCGCTTTCACTGAAGCTTTCTTT.

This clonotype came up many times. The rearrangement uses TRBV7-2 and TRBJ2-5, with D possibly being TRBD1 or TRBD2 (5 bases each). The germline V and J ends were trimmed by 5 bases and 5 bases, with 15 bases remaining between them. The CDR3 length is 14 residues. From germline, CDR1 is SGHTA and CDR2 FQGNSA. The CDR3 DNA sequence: TGTGCCAGCAGCCTGGGGACCCTCGGGGAGACCCAGTACTTC. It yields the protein CASSLGTLGETQYF.

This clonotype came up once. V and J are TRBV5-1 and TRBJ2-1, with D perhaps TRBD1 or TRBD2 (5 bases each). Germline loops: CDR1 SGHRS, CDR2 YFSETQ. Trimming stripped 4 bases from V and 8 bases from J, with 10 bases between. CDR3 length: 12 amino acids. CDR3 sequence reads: CASSPGAHEQFF. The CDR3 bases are TGCGCCAGCAGCCCCGGGGCGCATGAGCAGTTCTTC.